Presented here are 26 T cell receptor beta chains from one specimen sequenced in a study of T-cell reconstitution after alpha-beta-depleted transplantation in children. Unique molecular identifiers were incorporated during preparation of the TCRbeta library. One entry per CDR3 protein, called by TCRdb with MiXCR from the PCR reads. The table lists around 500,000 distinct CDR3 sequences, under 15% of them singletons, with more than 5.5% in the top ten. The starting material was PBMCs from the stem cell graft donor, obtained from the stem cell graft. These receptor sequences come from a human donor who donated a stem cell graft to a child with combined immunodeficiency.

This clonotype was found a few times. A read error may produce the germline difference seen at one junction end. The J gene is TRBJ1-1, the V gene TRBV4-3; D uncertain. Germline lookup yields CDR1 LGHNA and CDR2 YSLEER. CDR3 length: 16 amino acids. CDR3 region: CASSQDLGRPNAEAFF. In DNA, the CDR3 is TGCGCCAGCAGCCAAGATTTGGGGAGGCCGAACGCTGAAGCTTTCTTT.

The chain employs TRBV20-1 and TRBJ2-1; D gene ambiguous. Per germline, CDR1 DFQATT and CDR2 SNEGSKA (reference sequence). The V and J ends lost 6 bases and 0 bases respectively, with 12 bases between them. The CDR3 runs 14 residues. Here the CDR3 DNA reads TGCAGTGCGAGTAGACCAAACTCCTACAATGAGCAGTTCTTC. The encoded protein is CSASRPNSYNEQFF.

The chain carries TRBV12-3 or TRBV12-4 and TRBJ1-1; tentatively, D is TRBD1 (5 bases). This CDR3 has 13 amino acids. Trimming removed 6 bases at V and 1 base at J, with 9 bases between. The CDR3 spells CASRFGGNTEAFF. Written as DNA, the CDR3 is TGTGCCAGCAGATTTGGGGGGAACACTGAAGCTTTCTTT.

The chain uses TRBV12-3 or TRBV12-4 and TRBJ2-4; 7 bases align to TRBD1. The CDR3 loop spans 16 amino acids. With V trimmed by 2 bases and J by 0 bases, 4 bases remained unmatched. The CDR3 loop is CASSLKGALAKNIQYF. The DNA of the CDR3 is TGTGCCAGCAGTTTAAAGGGGGCCTTAGCCAAAAACATTCAGTACTTC.

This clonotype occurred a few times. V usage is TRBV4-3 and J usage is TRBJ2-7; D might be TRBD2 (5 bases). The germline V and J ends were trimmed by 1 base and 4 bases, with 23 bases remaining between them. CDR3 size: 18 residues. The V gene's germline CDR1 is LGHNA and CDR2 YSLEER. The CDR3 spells CASSQVRRIGLDSYEQYF. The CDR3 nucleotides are TGCGCCAGCAGCCAAGTACGTCGCATTGGACTCGACTCTTACGAGCAGTACTTC.

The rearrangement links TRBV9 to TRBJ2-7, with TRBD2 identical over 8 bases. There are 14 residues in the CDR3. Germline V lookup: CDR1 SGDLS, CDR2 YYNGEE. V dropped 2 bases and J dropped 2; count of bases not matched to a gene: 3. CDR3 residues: CASSVSGETYEQYF. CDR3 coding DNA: TGTGCCAGCAGCGTTAGCGGGGAAACCTACGAGCAGTACTTC.

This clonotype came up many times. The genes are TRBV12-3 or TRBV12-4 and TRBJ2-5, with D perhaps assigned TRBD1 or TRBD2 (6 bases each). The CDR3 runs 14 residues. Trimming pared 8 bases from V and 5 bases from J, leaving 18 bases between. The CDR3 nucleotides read TGTGCCAGCGGGGACTCAGGGGCCTGGGAGACCCAGTACTTC. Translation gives CASGDSGAWETQYF.

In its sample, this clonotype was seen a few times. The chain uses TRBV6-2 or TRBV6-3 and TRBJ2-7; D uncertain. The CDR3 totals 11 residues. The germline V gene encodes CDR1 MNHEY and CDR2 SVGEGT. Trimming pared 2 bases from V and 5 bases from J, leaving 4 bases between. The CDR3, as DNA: TGTGCCAGCAGTTACCCGGACGAGCAGTACTTC. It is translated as CASSYPDEQYF.

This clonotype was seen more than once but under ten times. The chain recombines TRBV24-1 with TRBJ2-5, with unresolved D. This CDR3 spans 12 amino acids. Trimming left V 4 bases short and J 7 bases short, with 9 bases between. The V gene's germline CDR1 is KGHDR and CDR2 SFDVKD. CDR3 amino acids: CATSDLSLTQYF. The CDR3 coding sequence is TGTGCCACCAGTGACCTATCGTTGACCCAGTACTTC.

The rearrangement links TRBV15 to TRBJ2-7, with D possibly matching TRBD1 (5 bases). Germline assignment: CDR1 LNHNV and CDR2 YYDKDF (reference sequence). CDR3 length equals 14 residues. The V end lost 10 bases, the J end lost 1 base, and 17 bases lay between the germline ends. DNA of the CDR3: TGTGCCATCGCTGCGGACACCGAGTCCTACGAGCAGTACTTC. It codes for CAIAADTESYEQYF. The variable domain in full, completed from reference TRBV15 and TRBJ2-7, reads DAMVIQNPRYQVTQFGKPVTLSCSQTLNHNVMYWYQQKSSQAPKLLFHYYDKDFNNEADTPDNFQSRRPNTSFCFLDIRSPGLGDTAMYLCAIAADTESYEQYFGPGTRLTVT.

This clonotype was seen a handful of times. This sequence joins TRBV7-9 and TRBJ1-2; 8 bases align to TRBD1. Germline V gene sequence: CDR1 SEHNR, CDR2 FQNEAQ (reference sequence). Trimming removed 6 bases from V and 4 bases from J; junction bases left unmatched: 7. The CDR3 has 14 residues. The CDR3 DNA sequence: TGTGCCAGCAGTTCCCCAGGGGGCGGCTATGGCTACACCTTC. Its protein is CASSSPGGGYGYTF.

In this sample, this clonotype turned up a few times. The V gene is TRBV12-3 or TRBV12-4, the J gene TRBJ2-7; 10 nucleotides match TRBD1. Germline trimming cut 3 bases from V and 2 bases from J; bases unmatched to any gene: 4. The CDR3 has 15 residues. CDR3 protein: CASSFGTGVAYEQYF. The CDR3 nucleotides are TGTGCCAGCAGTTTCGGGACAGGGGTGGCCTACGAGCAGTACTTC.

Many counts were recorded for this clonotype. The CDR3 loop is CASSPGEGLAKNIQYF. In DNA form, the CDR3 reads TGTGCCAGCAGCCCGGGGGAGGGCCTAGCCAAAAACATTCAGTACTTC. The J gene is TRBJ2-4, the V gene TRBV4-2; TRBD2 matches 7 bases. Germline-derived CDR1 and CDR2 are LGHNA and YNFKEQ. The junction had 6 bases not matched to a gene; V was cut back by 4 bases and J by 0 bases. The CDR3 covers 16 residues.

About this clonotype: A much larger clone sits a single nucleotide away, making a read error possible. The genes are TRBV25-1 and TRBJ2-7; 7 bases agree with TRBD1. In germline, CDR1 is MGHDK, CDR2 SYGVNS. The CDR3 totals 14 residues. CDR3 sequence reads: CASSDRDSSYERYF. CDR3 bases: TGTGCCAGCAGTGACCGGGACAGCTCCTACGAGCGGTACTTC.

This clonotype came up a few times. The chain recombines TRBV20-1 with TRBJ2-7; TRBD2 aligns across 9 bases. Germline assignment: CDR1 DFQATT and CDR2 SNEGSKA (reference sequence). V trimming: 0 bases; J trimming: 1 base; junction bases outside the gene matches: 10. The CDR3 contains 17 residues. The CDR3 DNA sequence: TGCAGTGCTAGAGATGTTATAGCAGGACTAGCGTCCTACGAGCAGTACTTC. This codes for CSARDVIAGLASYEQYF.

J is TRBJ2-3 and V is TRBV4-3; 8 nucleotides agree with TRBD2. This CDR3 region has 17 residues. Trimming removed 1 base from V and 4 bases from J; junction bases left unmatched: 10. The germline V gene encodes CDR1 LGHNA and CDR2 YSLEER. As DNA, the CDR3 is TGCGCCAGCAGCCAAGGGGGACTAGTCCTACGCCCAGATACGCAGTATTTT. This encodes CASSQGGLVLRPDTQYF.

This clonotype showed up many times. The CDR3 reads CASSVAEGRSDEQYF. Written as DNA, the CDR3 is TGTGCCAGCAGCGTAGCTGAGGGTCGGTCGGACGAGCAGTACTTC. The rearrangement joins TRBV9 to TRBJ2-7, with a tentative D call TRBD2 (5 bases). From germline, CDR1 is SGDLS and CDR2 YYNGEE. The V end lost 0 bases, the J end lost 5 bases, and 15 bases lay between the germline ends. The CDR3 consists of 15 residues.

DNA of the CDR3: TGCAGCGTACGGACAGGGGCAGAACCCCTCCACTTT. Protein product: CSVRTGAEPLHF. V and J are TRBV29-1 and TRBJ1-6, with TRBD1 matching 9 bases. The germline V gene has CDR1 SQVTM and CDR2 ANQGSEA. V was pared by 6 bases and J by 12 bases, with 6 bases of the junction left unmatched. The CDR3 has 12 residues.

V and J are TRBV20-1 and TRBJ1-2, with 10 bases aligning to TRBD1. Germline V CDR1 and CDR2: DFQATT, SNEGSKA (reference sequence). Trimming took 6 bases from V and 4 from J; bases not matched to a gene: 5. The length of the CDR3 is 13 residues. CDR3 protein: CSAGDRGAYGYTF. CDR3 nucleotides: TGCAGTGCAGGGGACAGGGGCGCCTATGGCTACACCTTC.

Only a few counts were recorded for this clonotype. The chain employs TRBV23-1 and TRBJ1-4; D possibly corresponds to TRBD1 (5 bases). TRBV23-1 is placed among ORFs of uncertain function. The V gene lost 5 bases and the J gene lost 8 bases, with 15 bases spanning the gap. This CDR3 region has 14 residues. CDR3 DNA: TGCGCCAGCAGTAACCAGGGAAATGGAGAAAAACTGTTTTTT. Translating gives CASSNQGNGEKLFF.

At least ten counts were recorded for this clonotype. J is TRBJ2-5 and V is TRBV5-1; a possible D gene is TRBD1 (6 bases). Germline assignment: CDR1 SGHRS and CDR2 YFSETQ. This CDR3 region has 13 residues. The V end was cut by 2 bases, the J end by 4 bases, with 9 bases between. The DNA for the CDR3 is TGCGCCAGCAGCTTCACCAGGGGAGAGACCCAGTACTTC. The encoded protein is CASSFTRGETQYF.

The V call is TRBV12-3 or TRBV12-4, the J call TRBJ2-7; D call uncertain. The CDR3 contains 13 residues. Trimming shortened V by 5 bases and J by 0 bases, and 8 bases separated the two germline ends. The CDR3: CASSSTVSYEQYF. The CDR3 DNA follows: TGTGCCAGCAGTAGTACAGTCTCCTACGAGCAGTACTTC.

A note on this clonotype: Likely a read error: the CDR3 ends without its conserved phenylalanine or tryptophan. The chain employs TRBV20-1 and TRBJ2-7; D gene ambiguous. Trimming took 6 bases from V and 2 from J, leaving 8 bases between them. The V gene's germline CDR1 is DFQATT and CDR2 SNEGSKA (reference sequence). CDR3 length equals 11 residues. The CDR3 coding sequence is TGCAGTGCCCACAAGGCCTACGAGCAGTACCCC. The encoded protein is CSAHKAYEQYP.

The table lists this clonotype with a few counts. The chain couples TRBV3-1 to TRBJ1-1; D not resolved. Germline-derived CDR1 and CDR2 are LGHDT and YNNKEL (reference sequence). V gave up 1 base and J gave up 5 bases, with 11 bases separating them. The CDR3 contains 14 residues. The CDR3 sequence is CASSQGSHVTEAFF. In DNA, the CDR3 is TGTGCCAGCAGCCAAGGATCACACGTGACTGAAGCTTTCTTT.

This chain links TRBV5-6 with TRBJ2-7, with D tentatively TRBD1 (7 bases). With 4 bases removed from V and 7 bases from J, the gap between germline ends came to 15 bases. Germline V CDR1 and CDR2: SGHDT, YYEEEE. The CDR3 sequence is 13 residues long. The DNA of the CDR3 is TGTGCCAGCAGCGCGGGACAGCGCCTTGAGCAGTACTTC. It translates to CASSAGQRLEQYF. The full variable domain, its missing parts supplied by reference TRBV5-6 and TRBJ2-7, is DAGVTQSPTHLIKTRGQQVTLRCSPKSGHDTVSWYQQALGQGPQFIFQYYEEEERQRGNFPDRFSGHQFPNYSSELNVNALLLGDSALYLCASSAGQRLEQYFGPGTRLTVT.

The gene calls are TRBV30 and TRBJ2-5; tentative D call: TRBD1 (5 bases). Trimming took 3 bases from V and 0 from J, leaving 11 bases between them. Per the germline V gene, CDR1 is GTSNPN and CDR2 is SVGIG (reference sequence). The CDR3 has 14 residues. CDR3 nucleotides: TGTGCCTGGAGAAGGGGCCGGTACCAAGAGACCCAGTACTTC. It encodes CAWRRGRYQETQYF. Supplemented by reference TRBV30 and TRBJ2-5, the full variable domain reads SQTIHQWPATLVQPVGSPLSLECTVEGTSNPNLYWYRQAAGRGLQLLFYSVGIGQISSEVPQNLSASRPQDRQFILSSKKLLLSDSGFYLCAWRRGRYQETQYFGPGTRLLVL.